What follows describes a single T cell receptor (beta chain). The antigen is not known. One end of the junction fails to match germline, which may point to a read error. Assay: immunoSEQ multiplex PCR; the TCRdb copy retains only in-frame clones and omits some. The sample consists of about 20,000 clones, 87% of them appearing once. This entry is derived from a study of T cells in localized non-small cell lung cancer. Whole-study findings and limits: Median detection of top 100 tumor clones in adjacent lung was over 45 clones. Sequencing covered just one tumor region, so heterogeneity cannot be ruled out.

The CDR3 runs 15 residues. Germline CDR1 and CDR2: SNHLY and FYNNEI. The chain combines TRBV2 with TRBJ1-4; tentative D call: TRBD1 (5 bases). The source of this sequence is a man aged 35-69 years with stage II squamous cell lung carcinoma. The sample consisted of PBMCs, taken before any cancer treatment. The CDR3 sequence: CATSGGALGNEKLFF. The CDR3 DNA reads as TGTGCCACCAGTGGAGGGGCGTTGGGCAATGAAAAACTGTTTTTT.